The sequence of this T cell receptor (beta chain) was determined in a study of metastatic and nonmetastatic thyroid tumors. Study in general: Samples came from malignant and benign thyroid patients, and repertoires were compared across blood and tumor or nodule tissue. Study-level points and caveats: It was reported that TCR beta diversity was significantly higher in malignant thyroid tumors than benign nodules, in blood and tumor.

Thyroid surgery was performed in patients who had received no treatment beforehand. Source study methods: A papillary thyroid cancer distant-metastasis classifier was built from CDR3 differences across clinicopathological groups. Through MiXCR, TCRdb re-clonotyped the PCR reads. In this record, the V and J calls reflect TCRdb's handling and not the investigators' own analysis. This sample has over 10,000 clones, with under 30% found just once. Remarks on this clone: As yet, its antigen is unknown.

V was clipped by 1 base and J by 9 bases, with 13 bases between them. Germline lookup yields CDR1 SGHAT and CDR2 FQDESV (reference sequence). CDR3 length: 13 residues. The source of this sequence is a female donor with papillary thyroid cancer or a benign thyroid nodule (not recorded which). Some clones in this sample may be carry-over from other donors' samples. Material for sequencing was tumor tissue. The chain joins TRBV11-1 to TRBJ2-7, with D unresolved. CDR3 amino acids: CASSLERAGGQYF. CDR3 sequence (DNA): TGTGCCAGCAGCTTAGAACGTGCTGGTGGGCAGTACTTC. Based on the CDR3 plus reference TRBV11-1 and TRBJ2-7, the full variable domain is EAEVAQSPRYKITEKSQAVAFWCDPISGHATLYWYRQILGQGPELLVQFQDESVVDDSQLPKDRFSAERLKGVDSTLKIQPAELGDSAMYLCASSLERAGGQYFGPGTRLTVT.